These 19 T cell receptor beta chains came from one sample sequenced in a study of blood T cell repertoires in COVID-19. TCRdb's table, derived via immunoSEQ multiplex PCR, lists solely in-frame clones and lacks some. The table records approximately 180,000 clones, about 78% of them present only once. The sample taken for sequencing was PBMCs or T cells enriched from blood (not recorded which). The receptor set was obtained from a woman between 50 and 59 years old who had recovered from COVID-19.

The CDR3, as DNA: TGTGCCAGCAGCCGAAAAGGGGTAGCCAAAAACATTCAGTACTTC. This sequence encodes CASSRKGVAKNIQYF. The chain recombines TRBV3-1 (or the pseudogene TRBV3-2) with TRBJ2-4; D perhaps matches TRBD1 (5 bases). Germline V CDR1 and CDR2: LGHDT, YNNKEL (reference sequence). The V end was cut by 4 bases, the J end by 0 bases, with 10 bases between. The CDR3 covers 15 residues.

In its sample, this clone was seen a few times. The chain uses TRBV28 and TRBJ2-7; possible D gene TRBD1, 6 bases. Germline V CDR1 and CDR2: MDHEN, SYDVKM. The CDR3 is 15 amino acids. V shed 7 bases and J shed 0 bases, with 16 bases lying between them. Here the CDR3 reads CASTPSRDTSYEQYF. CDR3 coding DNA: TGTGCCAGCACCCCCTCCCGGGACACCTCCTACGAGCAGTACTTC.

This clone was found a few times. The chain links TRBV16 to TRBJ1-5; the D gene is possibly TRBD1 (6 bases). V gave up 4 bases and J gave up 4 bases, with 8 bases separating them. Looked up from germline, CDR1 is KGHSY and CDR2 is FQNENV. CDR3 length: 13 residues. The CDR3, as DNA: TGTGCCAGCAGCCGTGACAGGAATCAGCCCCAGCATTTT. Translated, it gives CASSRDRNQPQHF.

The V gene is TRBV14, the J gene TRBJ2-3; 11 positions match TRBD2. The CDR3 is 20 residues long. With V trimmed by 1 base and J by 1 base, 13 bases remained unmatched. CDR1 is SGHDN, CDR2 FVKESK, per germline. The CDR3 region has the DNA TGTGCCAGCAGCCAAGGGACTAGCGGGCCCGGGTTGGTCGGCACAGATACGCAGTATTTT. This translates into CASSQGTSGPGLVGTDTQYF.

The chain couples TRBV5-1 to TRBJ2-2; 11 bases are a match to TRBD2. The CDR3 sequence is 17 residues long. Per the germline V gene, CDR1 is SGHRS and CDR2 is YFSETQ. J was trimmed by 7 bases and V by 3 bases; bases with no gene match: 11. The CDR3 region has the DNA TGCGCCAGCAGCTCGATGACTAGCGGGGAGTTTGTCGGGGAGCTGTTTTTT. Protein product: CASSSMTSGEFVGELFF.

This chain connects TRBV6-5 to TRBJ2-7; D is perhaps TRBD1 (6 bases). CDR3 length: 14 amino acids. The ends were cut back, 5 bases at V and 0 bases at J, with 11 bases in the middle. Germline CDR1 MNHEY, CDR2 SVGAGI. The CDR3 sequence: CASSPDRSSYEQYF. In DNA form, the CDR3 reads TGTGCCAGCAGTCCTGACAGGAGCTCCTACGAGCAGTACTTC.

The chain joins TRBV5-1 to TRBJ1-1; unclear D gene. Germline V lookup: CDR1 SGHRS, CDR2 YFSETQ. The CDR3 loop spans 15 amino acids. The V end was cut by 4 bases, the J end by 0 bases, with 13 bases between. The CDR3 loop reads CASSRRADMNTEAFF. The CDR3 nucleotides are TGCGCCAGCAGCCGGAGGGCAGATATGAACACTGAAGCTTTCTTT.

In this sample, this clone turned up a few times. The chain uses TRBV15 and TRBJ1-2; perhaps TRBD1 as D (5 bases). The germline V gene has CDR1 LNHNV and CDR2 YYDKDF (reference sequence). V lost 0 bases, J lost 5 bases, and 13 bases lay in between. The CDR3 runs to 15 residues. The chain's CDR3 is CATSRDQGGVYGYTF. The CDR3 nucleotides read TGTGCCACCAGCAGAGATCAGGGAGGGGTATATGGCTACACCTTC.

The rearrangement links TRBV5-1 to TRBJ1-2, with unresolved D. Germline V gene sequence: CDR1 SGHRS, CDR2 YFSETQ. This CDR3 has 14 residues. V was shortened by 3 bases and J by 4 bases, with 13 bases between the two germline ends. The CDR3 protein is CASSSPDGIYGYTF. The CDR3 bases are TGCGCCAGCAGCTCCCCGGACGGGATCTATGGCTACACCTTC.

V and J are TRBV7-6 and TRBJ1-1, with 8 nucleotides matching TRBD1. Germline V gene sequence: CDR1 SGHVS, CDR2 FNYEAQ. J gave up 3 bases and V 1 base, and 1 base lay outside the gene matches. This CDR3 comprises 14 residues. CDR3 nucleotides: TGTGCCAGCAGCTTAGGGGACAGGCACACTGAAGCTTTCTTT. This encodes CASSLGDRHTEAFF. The whole variable domain, filled in from reference TRBV7-6 and TRBJ1-1, reads GAGVSQSPRYKVTKRGQDVALRCDPISGHVSLYWYRQALGQGPEFLTYFNYEAQQDKSGLPNDRFSAERPEGSISTLTIQRTEQRDSAMYRCASSLGDRHTEAFFGQGTRLTVV.

This clone was observed once. This chain links TRBV12-3 or TRBV12-4 with TRBJ1-1; 7 positions agree with TRBD1. J lost 5 bases, V lost 7 bases, and 7 bases had no gene match. The CDR3 length is 13 residues. This CDR3 is CASTQGGRTEAFF. The CDR3 DNA is TGTGCCAGCACCCAGGGGGGTAGGACTGAAGCTTTCTTT.

The chain carries TRBV5-1 and TRBJ2-2; TRBD2 aligns across 8 bases. The J segment lost 6 bases and the V segment lost 1 base, leaving 11 bases of the junction unmatched. Germline V CDR1 and CDR2: SGHRS, YFSETQ. The CDR3 extends over 17 amino acids. The CDR3 DNA sequence: TGCGCCAGCAGCTTGTTGGGAAGCGGGAGAATGTCCGGGGAGCTGTTTTTT. This sequence encodes CASSLLGSGRMSGELFF. Combining the CDR3 with reference TRBV5-1 and TRBJ2-2 gives the whole variable domain KAGVTQTPRYLIKTRGQQVTLSCSPISGHRSVSWYQQTPGQGLQFLFEYFSETQRNKGNFPGRFSGRQFSNSRSEMNVSTLELGDSALYLCASSLLGSGRMSGELFFGEGSRLTVL.

This chain uses TRBV9 with TRBJ2-1; TRBD2 agrees at 12 bases. The CDR3 contains 17 residues. CDR1 SGDLS and CDR2 YYNGEE come from the germline V gene. Trimming at V came to 0 bases and at J to 9 bases, leaving 10 bases not matched to a gene. As DNA, the CDR3 is TGTGCCAGCAGCGTAGGCCTAGCGGGAGGGGGCGGGGGTGAGCAGTTCTTC. Its translation is CASSVGLAGGGGGEQFF.

The chain joins TRBV19 to TRBJ1-5; maybe TRBD1 (6 bases). Germline-derived CDR1 and CDR2 are LNHDA and SQIVND (reference sequence). This CDR3 has 14 amino acids. V lost 6 bases to trimming and J lost 0 bases, with 9 bases between them. CDR3 protein: CASRDRHSNQPQHF. CDR3 DNA sequence: TGTGCCAGTAGGGACAGACATAGCAATCAGCCCCAGCATTTT.

This clone appeared a few times. The chain employs TRBV5-1 and TRBJ2-1, with 7 bases lining up with TRBD2. Germline V gene sequence: CDR1 SGHRS, CDR2 YFSETQ. The junction had 5 bases not matched to a gene; V was cut back by 0 bases and J by 2 bases. CDR3 length: 16 residues. Here the CDR3 DNA reads TGCGCCAGCAGCTTGGATCCTAGCGGAGCCTACAATGAGCAGTTCTTC. Its protein product is CASSLDPSGAYNEQFF.

The sample holds a few counts of this clone. V and J are TRBV30 and TRBJ1-3; no clear D gene. The length of the CDR3 is 14 residues. V lost 1 base, J lost 8 bases, and 15 bases lay in between. The germline V gene encodes CDR1 GTSNPN and CDR2 SVGIG (reference sequence). CDR3 bases: TGTGCCTGGAGTGCCAGCGGGGTCGGTTACACCATATATTTT. Its protein is CAWSASGVGYTIYF.

The chain employs TRBV7-6 and TRBJ1-3, with D tentatively TRBD1 (5 bases). CDR1 and CDR2 from the germline V gene are SGHVS and FNYEAQ. Trimming left V 0 bases short and J 0 bases short, with 9 bases between. CDR3 size: 16 residues. CDR3 protein: CASSLAGGNSGNTIYF. DNA of the CDR3: TGTGCCAGCAGCTTAGCCGGGGGGAACTCTGGAAACACCATATATTTT.

V usage is TRBV19 and J usage is TRBJ1-1; D might be TRBD1 (5 bases). Germline CDR1 is LNHDA and CDR2 is SQIVND (reference sequence). Deletions cut 4 bases from V and 1 base from J, with 10 bases between. This CDR3 is 14 amino acids long. The chain's CDR3 is CASSTGVRNTEAFF. The CDR3 DNA reads as TGTGCCAGTAGTACGGGGGTACGGAACACTGAAGCTTTCTTT.

The V call is TRBV3-1 (or the pseudogene TRBV3-2), the J call TRBJ2-3, with a weak D call TRBD2 (5 bases). Germline V gene lookup returns CDR1 LGHDT and CDR2 YNNKEL (reference sequence). Trimming pared 4 bases from V and 3 bases from J, leaving 14 bases between. The CDR3 totals 15 residues. As DNA, the CDR3 is TGTGCCAGCAGCCCCATTCAAGGAGGAACAGATACGCAGTATTTT. This encodes CASSPIQGGTDTQYF.